The rows below give T cell receptor beta chains drawn from one sample of a study of blood T cell repertoires in COVID-19. Profiling relied on immunoSEQ multiplex PCR, and the TCRdb table lists in-frame clones only, not all of them. The repertoire has about 140,000 clones, 88% of them found once; the top ten carry about 10%. Input material: peripheral blood. The receptors derive from a man aged 45 to 65 with active or convalescent COVID-19. Both conserved end residues are trimmed from each CDR3.

15 | TRBV28 | ASSPLLGAGYTDTQY
13 | TRBV7-2 | ASSPWGAGANVLT
12 | TRBV6-2/TRBV6-3 | ASSQIRQGRGYT
16 | TRBV5-5 | ASSPIILTGSQDEKLF
15 | TRBV5-1 | ASTPLSGAVGANVLT
12 | TRBV18 | ASSPQNSGNTIY
13 | TRBV28 | ASKAGQGVFDEQF
11 | TRBV5-4 | ASSLSTGGGYT
13 | TRBV7-9 | ASIGQEATNEKLF
12 | TRBV5-6 | ASSHRDGLGEQF
12 | TRBV30 | AQGQGVTNEKLF
12 | TRBV13 | ASSLSVIPYEQY
12 | TRBV18 | ASSPGTVQETQY
12 | TRBV14 | ASSSYSGANVLT
13 | TRBV5-5 | ASSLAGSGLAEAF
16 | TRBV9 | ASSVGVGSGGVQETQY
13 | TRBV11-2 | ASSGNRGTVETQY
14 | TRBV6-2/TRBV6-3 | ASSSTRAGESGELF
14 | TRBV10-1 | ASSAAPTDPSYEQY
12 | TRBV7-9 | ASSLGTVSYEQY
11 | TRBV28 | ATLTTSGNTIY
12 | TRBV4-3 | ASSQETSVETQY
12 | TRBV5-1 | ASSLGLTSDEQY
11 | TRBV10-2 | ASGQGMNTEAF
12 | TRBV6-5 | AGQEGVFGNTIY
13 | TRBV7-6 | ASSPSGGAGNEQF
13 | TRBV7-9 | ASSFLRQTGNTIY
15 | TRBV6-6 | ASSRLAGGSNTGELF
13 | TRBV24-1 | ATTSSGRSYNEQF
11 | TRBV13 | ASSFSSYNEQF
12 | TRBV10-1 | ASTWGPGADTQY
12 | TRBV28 | ASRGTGQNYGYT
14 | TRBV7-9 | ASSRGTGGPVGEQF
9 | TRBV10-1 | ASSYGTEAF
11 | TRBV5-4 | ARLETVKNIQY
13 | TRBV10-2 | ASSGAGVFLYEQY
11 | TRBV7-2 | ASSLERSEKLF
15 | TRBV4-1 | ASSRAGLHGSNEKLF
16 | TRBV28 | ASALSGRASGGTDTQY
12 | TRBV3-1/TRBV3-2 | ASSLGSGSYEQY
10 | TRBV6-6 | ASSGQGNGYT
17 | TRBV6-1 | ASSERGGTSGRNTGELF
12 | TRBV13 | ASSRGQGVHEQY
12 | TRBV6-5 | ASSIGGSGNTIY
14 | TRBV24-1 | ATSRLAGGNQETQY
13 | TRBV6-2/TRBV6-3 | ASSYSSGVGQPQH
13 | TRBV28 | ASSTSGMGPGELF
14 | TRBV7-9 | ASSRQGSGPGNTIY
11 | TRBV6-6 | ASRPFGANVLT
11 | TRBV28 | ASLRGTNQPQH
15 | TRBV28 | ASSYPGVAGGKYEQF
13 | TRBV9 | ASSPGTSLTGELF
11 | TRBV27 | ASSPTGSGELF
14 | TRBV21-1 | ASSKARRGFTDTQY
13 | TRBV11-2 | ASSLGQGVINEQF
17 | TRBV5-4 | ASSPYPPGQGYLNTEAF
13 | TRBV28 | ASTHITRGRDEQY